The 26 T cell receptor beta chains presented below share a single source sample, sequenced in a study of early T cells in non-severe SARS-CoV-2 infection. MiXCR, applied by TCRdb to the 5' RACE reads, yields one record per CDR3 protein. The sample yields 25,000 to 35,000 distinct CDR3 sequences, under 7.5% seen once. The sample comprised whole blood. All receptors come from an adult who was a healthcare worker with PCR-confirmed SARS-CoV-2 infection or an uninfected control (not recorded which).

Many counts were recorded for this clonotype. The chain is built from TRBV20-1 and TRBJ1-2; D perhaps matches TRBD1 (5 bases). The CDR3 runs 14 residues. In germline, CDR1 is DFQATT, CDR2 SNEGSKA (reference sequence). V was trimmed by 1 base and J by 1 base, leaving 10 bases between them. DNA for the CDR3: TGCAGTGCTAGAGGACAGAAACTTAACTATGGCTACACCTTC. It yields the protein CSARGQKLNYGYTF.

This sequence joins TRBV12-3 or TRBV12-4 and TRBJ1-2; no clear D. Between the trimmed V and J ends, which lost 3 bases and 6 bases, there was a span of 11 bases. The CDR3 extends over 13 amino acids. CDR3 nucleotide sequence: TGTGCCAGCAGTTTGTCGGCAGAGAATGGCTACACCTTC. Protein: CASSLSAENGYTF.

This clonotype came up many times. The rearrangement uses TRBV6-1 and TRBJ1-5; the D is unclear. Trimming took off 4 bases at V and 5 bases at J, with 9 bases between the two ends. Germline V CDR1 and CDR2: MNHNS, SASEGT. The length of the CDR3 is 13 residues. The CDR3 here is CASSVAGDQPQHF. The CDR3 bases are TGTGCCAGCAGTGTGGCCGGGGATCAGCCCCAGCATTTT.

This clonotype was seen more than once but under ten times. The CDR3 region is CASSLDSGGGDTQYF. The CDR3 DNA is TGTGCCAGCAGCTTGGATAGCGGGGGGGGAGATACGCAGTATTTT. The V gene is TRBV5-4, the J gene TRBJ2-3, with 11 nucleotides matching TRBD2. From germline, CDR1 is SGHNT and CDR2 YYREEE (reference sequence). The trim removed 0 bases at V and 5 bases at J, leaving 2 bases unmatched. The CDR3 covers 15 residues.

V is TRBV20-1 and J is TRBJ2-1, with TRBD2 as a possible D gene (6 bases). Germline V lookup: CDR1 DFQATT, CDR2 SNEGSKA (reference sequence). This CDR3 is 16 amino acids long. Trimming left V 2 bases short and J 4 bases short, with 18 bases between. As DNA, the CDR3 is TGCAGTGCTAGAACCAGGGCGGGGCAACTTTACAATGAGCAGTTCTTC. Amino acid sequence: CSARTRAGQLYNEQFF.

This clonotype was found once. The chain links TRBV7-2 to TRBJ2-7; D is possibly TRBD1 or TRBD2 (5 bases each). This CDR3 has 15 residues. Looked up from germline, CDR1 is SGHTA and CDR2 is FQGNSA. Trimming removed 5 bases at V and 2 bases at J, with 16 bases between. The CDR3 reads CASSKRSLGAYEQYF. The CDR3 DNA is TGTGCCAGCAGCAAAAGGTCCTTGGGGGCCTACGAGCAGTACTTC.

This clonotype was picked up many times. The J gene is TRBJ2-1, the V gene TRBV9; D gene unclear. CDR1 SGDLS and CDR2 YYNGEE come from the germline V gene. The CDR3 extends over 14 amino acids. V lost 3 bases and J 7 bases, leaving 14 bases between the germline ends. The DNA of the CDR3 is TGTGCCAGCAGCGCCTCCGTCTTAGGGAATGAGCAGTTCTTC. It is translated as CASSASVLGNEQFF.

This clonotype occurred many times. The CDR3 coding sequence is TGTGCCAGCAGCCGAGATAGACAGGGCACGTACGAGCAGTACTTC. It codes for CASSRDRQGTYEQYF. The chain employs TRBV4-2 and TRBJ2-7; TRBD1 aligns across 7 bases. The CDR3 consists of 15 residues. Germline CDR1 is LGHNA and CDR2 is YNFKEQ. Trimming removed 4 bases from V and 4 bases from J; junction bases left unmatched: 10.

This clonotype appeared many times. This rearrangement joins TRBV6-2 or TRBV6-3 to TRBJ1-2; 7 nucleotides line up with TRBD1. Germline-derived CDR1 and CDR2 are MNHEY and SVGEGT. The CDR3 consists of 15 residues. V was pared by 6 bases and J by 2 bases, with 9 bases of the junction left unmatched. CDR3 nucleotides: TGTGCCAGCAGACCCCGACAGGGCTTAAACTATGGCTACACCTTC. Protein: CASRPRQGLNYGYTF.

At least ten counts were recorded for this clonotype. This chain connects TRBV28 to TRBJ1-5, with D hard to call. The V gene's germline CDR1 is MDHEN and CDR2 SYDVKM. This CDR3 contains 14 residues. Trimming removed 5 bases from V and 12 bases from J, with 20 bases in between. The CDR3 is CASSPPTRSKGQHF. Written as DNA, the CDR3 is TGTGCCAGCAGTCCCCCTACACGTAGCAAGGGCCAGCATTTT. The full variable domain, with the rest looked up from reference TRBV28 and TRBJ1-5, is DVKVTQSSRYLVKRTGEKVFLECVQDMDHENMFWYRQDPGLGLRLIYFSYDVKMKEKGDIPEGYSVSREKKERFSLILESASTNQTSMYLCASSPPTRSKGQHFGDGTRLSIL.

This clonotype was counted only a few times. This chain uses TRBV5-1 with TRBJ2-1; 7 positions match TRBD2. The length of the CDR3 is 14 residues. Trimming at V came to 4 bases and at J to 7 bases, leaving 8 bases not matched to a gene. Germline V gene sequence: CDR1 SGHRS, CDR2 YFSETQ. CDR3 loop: CASSRLGRENEQFF. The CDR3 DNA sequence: TGCGCCAGCAGCCGTCTTGGGAGGGAGAATGAGCAGTTCTTC.

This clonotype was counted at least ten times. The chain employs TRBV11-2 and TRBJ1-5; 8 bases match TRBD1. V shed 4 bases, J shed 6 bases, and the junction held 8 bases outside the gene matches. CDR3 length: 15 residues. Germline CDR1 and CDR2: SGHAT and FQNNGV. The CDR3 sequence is CASSYRGGLSQPQHF. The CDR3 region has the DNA TGTGCCAGCAGCTACAGGGGGGGATTAAGTCAGCCCCAGCATTTT. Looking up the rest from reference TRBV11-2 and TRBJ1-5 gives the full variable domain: EAGVAQSPRYKIIEKRQSVAFWCNPISGHATLYWYQQILGQGPKLLIQFQNNGVVDDSQLPKDRFSAERLKGVDSTLKIQPAKLEDSAVYLCASSYRGGLSQPQHFGDGTRLSIL.

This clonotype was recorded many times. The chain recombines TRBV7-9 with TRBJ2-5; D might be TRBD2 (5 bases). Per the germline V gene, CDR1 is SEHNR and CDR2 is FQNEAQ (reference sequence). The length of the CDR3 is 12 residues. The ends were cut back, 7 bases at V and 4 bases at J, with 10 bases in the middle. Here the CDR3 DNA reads TGTGCCAGCACCCCCGAGGGAGAGACCCAGTACTTC. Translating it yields CASTPEGETQYF.

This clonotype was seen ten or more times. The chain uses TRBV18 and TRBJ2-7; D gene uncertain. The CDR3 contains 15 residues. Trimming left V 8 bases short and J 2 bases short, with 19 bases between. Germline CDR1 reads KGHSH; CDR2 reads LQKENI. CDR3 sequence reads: CASASGQAYTYEQYF. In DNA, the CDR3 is TGTGCCAGCGCCTCCGGGCAGGCCTACACCTACGAGCAGTACTTC.

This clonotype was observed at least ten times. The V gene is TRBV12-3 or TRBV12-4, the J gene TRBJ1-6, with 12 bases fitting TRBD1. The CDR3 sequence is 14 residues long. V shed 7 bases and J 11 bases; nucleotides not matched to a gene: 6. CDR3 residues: CASTRDRGLAPLHF. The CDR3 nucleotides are TGTGCCAGCACCAGGGACAGGGGGCTTGCACCCCTCCACTTT.

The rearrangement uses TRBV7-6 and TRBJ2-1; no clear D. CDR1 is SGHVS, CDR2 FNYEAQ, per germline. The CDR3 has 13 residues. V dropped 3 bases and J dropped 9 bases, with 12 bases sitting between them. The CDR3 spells CASSFVTFGEQFF. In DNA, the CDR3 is TGTGCCAGCAGCTTCGTCACATTCGGTGAGCAGTTCTTC. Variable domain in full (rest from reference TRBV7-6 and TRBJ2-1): GAGVSQSPRYKVTKRGQDVALRCDPISGHVSLYWYRQALGQGPEFLTYFNYEAQQDKSGLPNDRFSAERPEGSISTLTIQRTEQRDSAMYRCASSFVTFGEQFFGPGTRLTVL.

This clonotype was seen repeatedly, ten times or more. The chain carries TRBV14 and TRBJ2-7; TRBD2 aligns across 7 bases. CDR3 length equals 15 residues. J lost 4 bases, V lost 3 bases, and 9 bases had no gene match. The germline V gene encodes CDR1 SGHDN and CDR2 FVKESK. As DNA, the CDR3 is TGTGCCAGCAGCCAGGGGTCCGGGAGGAGATACGAGCAGTACTTC. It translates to CASSQGSGRRYEQYF.

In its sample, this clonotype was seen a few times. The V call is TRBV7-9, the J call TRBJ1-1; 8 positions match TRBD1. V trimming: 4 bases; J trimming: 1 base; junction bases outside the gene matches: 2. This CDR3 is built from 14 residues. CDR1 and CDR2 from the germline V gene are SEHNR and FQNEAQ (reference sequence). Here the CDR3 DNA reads TGTGCCAGCAGCTCGGGACAGGAGAACACTGAAGCTTTCTTT. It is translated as CASSSGQENTEAFF.

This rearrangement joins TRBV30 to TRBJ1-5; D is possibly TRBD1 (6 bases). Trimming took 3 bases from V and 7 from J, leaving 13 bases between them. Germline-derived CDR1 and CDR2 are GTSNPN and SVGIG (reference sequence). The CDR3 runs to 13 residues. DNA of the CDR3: TGTGCCTGGAGCGAGGGGGAGGTACAGCCCCAGCATTTT. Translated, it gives CAWSEGEVQPQHF.

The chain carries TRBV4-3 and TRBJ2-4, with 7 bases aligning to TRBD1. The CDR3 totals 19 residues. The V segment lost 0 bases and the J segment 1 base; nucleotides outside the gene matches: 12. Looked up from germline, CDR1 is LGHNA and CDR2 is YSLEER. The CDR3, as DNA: TGCGCCAGCAGCCAAGAAGGTCGACAGGGAAAAAGGGCCAAAAACATTCAGTACTTC. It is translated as CASSQEGRQGKRAKNIQYF.

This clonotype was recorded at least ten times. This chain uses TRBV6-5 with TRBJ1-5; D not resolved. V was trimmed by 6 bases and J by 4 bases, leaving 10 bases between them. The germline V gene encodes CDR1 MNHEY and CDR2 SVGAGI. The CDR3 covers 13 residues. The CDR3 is CASSWARNQPQHF. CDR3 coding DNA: TGTGCCAGCAGCTGGGCCAGGAATCAGCCCCAGCATTTT.

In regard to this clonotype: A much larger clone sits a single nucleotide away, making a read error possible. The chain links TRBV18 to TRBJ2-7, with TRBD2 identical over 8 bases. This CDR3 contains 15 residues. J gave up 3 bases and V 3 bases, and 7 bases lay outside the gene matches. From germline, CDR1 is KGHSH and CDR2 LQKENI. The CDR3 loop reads CASSPGLVGLYEQYF. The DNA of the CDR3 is TGTGCCAGCTCACCGGGACTAGTGGGGCTCTACGAGCAGTACTTC. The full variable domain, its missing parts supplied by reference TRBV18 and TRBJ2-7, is NAGVMQNPRHLVRRRGQEARLRCSPMKGHSHVYWYRQLPEEGLKFMVYLQKENIIDESGMPKERFSAEFPKEGPSILRIQQVVRGDSAAYFCASSPGLVGLYEQYFGPGTRLTVT.

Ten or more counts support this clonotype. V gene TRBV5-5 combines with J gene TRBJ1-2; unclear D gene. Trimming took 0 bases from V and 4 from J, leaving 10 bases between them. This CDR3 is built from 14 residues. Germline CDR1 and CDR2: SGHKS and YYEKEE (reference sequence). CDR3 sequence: CASSLGGSPYGYTF. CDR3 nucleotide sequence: TGTGCCAGCAGCTTGGGGGGAAGTCCCTATGGCTACACCTTC.

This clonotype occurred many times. The CDR3 nucleotides read TGTGCCAGCAGCTTACTGCCTAGCGATGCAGATACGCAGTATTTT. Its translation: CASSLLPSDADTQYF. The gene calls are TRBV7-6 and TRBJ2-3; a possible D gene is TRBD2 (6 bases). Per the germline V gene, CDR1 is SGHVS and CDR2 is FNYEAQ. The CDR3 extends over 15 amino acids. The V and J ends lost 2 bases and 4 bases respectively, with 13 bases between them.

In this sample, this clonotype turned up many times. The CDR3 protein is CSAPLSHEQYF. DNA of the CDR3: TGCAGTGCCCCCCTTTCCCACGAGCAGTACTTC. V and J are TRBV20-1 and TRBJ2-7; D is uncertain. Germline-derived CDR1 and CDR2 are DFQATT and SNEGSKA (reference sequence). With 6 bases removed from V and 5 bases from J, the gap between germline ends came to 11 bases. CDR3 length: 11 amino acids.

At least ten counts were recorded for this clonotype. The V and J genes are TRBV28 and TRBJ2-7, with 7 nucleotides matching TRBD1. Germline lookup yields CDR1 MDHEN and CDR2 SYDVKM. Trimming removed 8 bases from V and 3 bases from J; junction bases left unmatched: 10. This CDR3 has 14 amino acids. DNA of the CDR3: TGTGCCAGCCGAAACAGGGGTGGGGGCTACGAGCAGTACTTC. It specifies CASRNRGGGYEQYF.